The 20 T cell receptor beta chains in this list originate from one sample, sequenced in a study of T cell repertoires in cytomegalovirus infection. One entry per CDR3 protein results from TCRdb running MiXCR on the reads. The data contain around 300,000 distinct CDR3 sequences, roughly 26% of them seen just once; the ten biggest clones take up more than 11%. The sequenced sample was PBMCs. The receptor source for this set is a human donor in good health (CMV status not recorded). Some clones in this sample may be carry-over from other donors' samples.

This clonotype was recorded a few times. V usage is TRBV3-1 and J usage is TRBJ2-2; D might be TRBD1 (5 bases). Deletions cut 6 bases from V and 1 base from J, with 12 bases between. CDR3 length: 15 residues. Germline CDR1 LGHDT, CDR2 YNNKEL (reference sequence). The CDR3 DNA follows: TGTGCCAGCAGGCCGCAGGGCTTGAACACCGGGGAGCTGTTTTTT. It translates to CASRPQGLNTGELFF. Full variable domain (remainder filled in from reference TRBV3-1 and TRBJ2-2): DTAVSQTPKYLVTQMGNDKSIKCEQNLGHDTMYWYKQDSKKFLKIMFSYNNKELIINETVPNRFSPKSPDKAHLNLHINSLELGDSAVYFCASRPQGLNTGELFFGEGSRLTVL.

This clonotype came up a few times. The chain joins TRBV28 to TRBJ2-1, with D perhaps being TRBD1 or TRBD2 (5 bases each). Germline lookup yields CDR1 MDHEN and CDR2 SYDVKM. This CDR3 region has 14 residues. The ends were cut back, 7 bases at V and 5 bases at J, with 15 bases in the middle. CDR3 loop: CASTGQVNDNEQFF. DNA for the CDR3: TGTGCCAGCACGGGGCAGGTTAATGACAATGAGCAGTTCTTC.

The CDR3 nucleotides read TGTGCCAGCAGCCCGACAGGAAATGAGCAGTTCTTC. It specifies CASSPTGNEQFF. The rearrangement uses TRBV25-1 and TRBJ2-1, with D possibly matching TRBD1 (6 bases). CDR1 is MGHDK, CDR2 SYGVNS, per germline. CDR3 length: 12 amino acids. Between the trimmed V and J ends, which lost 6 bases and 7 bases, there was a span of 10 bases. Full variable domain (remainder filled in from reference TRBV25-1 and TRBJ2-1): EADIYQTPRYLVIGTGKKITLECSQTMGHDKMYWYQQDPGMELHLIHYSYGVNSTEKGDLSSESTVSRIRTEHFPLTLESARPSHTSQYLCASSPTGNEQFFGPGTRLTVL.

This clonotype was counted only a few times. The chain uses TRBV7-3 and TRBJ2-5; D unclear. The CDR3 contains 16 residues. CDR1 is SGHTA and CDR2 is FQGTGA in the germline V gene. V lost 1 base and J lost 2, with 14 bases in between. CDR3 coding DNA: TGTGCCAGCAGCTTAAATGGCAGGTCGAGGCAAGAGACCCAGTACTTC. Its translation: CASSLNGRSRQETQYF.

This clonotype was found many times. This chain links TRBV7-3 with TRBJ2-1; TRBD2 aligns across 12 bases. Germline loops: CDR1 SGHTA, CDR2 FQGTGA. The CDR3 is made up of 18 amino acids. With 5 bases clipped from V and 2 bases from J, the junction kept 10 bases outside the gene matches. The CDR3 DNA reads TGTGCCAGCAGCCCACTAGCGGGGGGCTTCACAACCTACAATGAGCAGTTCTTC. Protein: CASSPLAGGFTTYNEQFF.

This clonotype was observed a few times. The chain carries TRBV7-2 and TRBJ2-7; 7 bases match TRBD1. CDR3 length: 14 residues. Germline V gene data show CDR1 as SGHTA and CDR2 as FQGNSA. V shed 3 bases, J shed 3 bases, and the junction held 5 bases outside the gene matches. This CDR3 is CASSFSDRLYEQYF. CDR3 sequence (DNA): TGTGCCAGCAGCTTCTCGGACAGGCTCTACGAGCAGTACTTC.

The V and J genes are TRBV7-9 and TRBJ2-7, with D possibly matching TRBD1 (6 bases). The CDR3 has 13 residues. CDR1 SEHNR and CDR2 FQNEAQ come from the germline V gene (reference sequence). The germline V and J ends were trimmed by 2 bases and 5 bases, with 10 bases remaining between them. This CDR3 reads CASSLTGFDEQYF. The CDR3 region has the DNA TGTGCCAGCAGCTTAACAGGGTTCGACGAGCAGTACTTC.

This clonotype was recorded a few times. This chain uses TRBV7-2 with TRBJ2-1; TRBD2 agrees at 8 bases. Germline V gene lookup returns CDR1 SGHTA and CDR2 FQGNSA. The CDR3 covers 16 residues. J lost 0 bases, V lost 5 bases, and 6 bases had no gene match. The CDR3 here is CASSPLSGNSYNEQFF. Written as DNA, the CDR3 is TGTGCCAGCAGCCCCCTTAGCGGGAACTCCTACAATGAGCAGTTCTTC.

This clonotype was found many times. The CDR3 coding sequence is TGCAGTGCTTTCCTCGGGACTAGCGGGAGTGAGGTGACCCAGTACTTC. Translating it yields CSAFLGTSGSEVTQYF. The V call is TRBV20-1, the J call TRBJ2-5, with 14 bases aligning to TRBD2. V trimming: 5 bases; J trimming: 7 bases; junction bases outside the gene matches: 12. This CDR3 comprises 16 residues. Germline V CDR1 and CDR2: DFQATT, SNEGSKA (reference sequence).

The sample holds many counts of this clonotype. This rearrangement joins TRBV7-2 to TRBJ2-1; 8 positions agree with TRBD2. With 5 bases clipped from V and 7 bases from J, the junction kept 10 bases outside the gene matches. Germline CDR1 is SGHTA and CDR2 is FQGNSA. This CDR3 has 15 residues. CDR3 DNA sequence: TGTGCCAGCAGCAGCGCCGGGACTAGTATAAATGAGCAGTTCTTC. It specifies CASSSAGTSINEQFF.

This clonotype occurred many times. V usage is TRBV7-2 and J usage is TRBJ2-1, with TRBD1 identical over 7 bases. Looked up from germline, CDR1 is SGHTA and CDR2 is FQGNSA. With 3 bases clipped from V and 0 bases from J, the junction kept 2 bases outside the gene matches. CDR3 length equals 15 residues. In DNA form, the CDR3 reads TGTGCCAGCAGCTTGGACAGGAGCTCCTACAATGAGCAGTTCTTC. It specifies CASSLDRSSYNEQFF.

V is TRBV12-3 or TRBV12-4 and J is TRBJ2-1, with D unclear. The CDR3 loop spans 13 amino acids. Trimming pared 2 bases from V and 11 bases from J, leaving 13 bases between. The CDR3 region has the DNA TGTGCCAGCAGTTTAACCCTGGTAGGTAAGCAGTTCTTC. This translates into CASSLTLVGKQFF.

V is TRBV7-2 and J is TRBJ2-2; the D call may be TRBD1 or TRBD2 (5 bases each). The V gene lost 6 bases and the J gene lost 6 bases, with 14 bases spanning the gap. CDR1 is SGHTA, CDR2 FQGNSA, per germline. This CDR3 comprises 14 residues. The CDR3 bases are TGTGCCAGCAGATCCAAAAGGGGAGCCGGGGAGCTGTTTTTT. This gives the protein CASRSKRGAGELFF.

There are a few counts of this clonotype. The chain has TRBV11-3 and TRBJ1-1; no definite D call. CDR1 is SGHNT and CDR2 is YENEEA in the germline V gene. V gave up 5 bases and J gave up 1 base, with 8 bases separating them. The CDR3 sequence is 13 residues long. The CDR3 loop reads CASSQTTNTEAFF. The DNA of the CDR3 is TGTGCCAGCAGCCAAACAACGAACACTGAAGCTTTCTTT.

J is TRBJ1-2 and V is TRBV7-2, with D possibly being TRBD1 (6 bases). This CDR3 comprises 13 residues. CDR1 is SGHTA, CDR2 FQGNSA, per germline. Trimming stripped 7 bases from V and 2 bases from J, with 11 bases between. The CDR3 DNA reads as TGTGCCAGCACCCTTACAGGGAACTATGGCTACACCTTC. Translation: CASTLTGNYGYTF.

This chain uses TRBV14 with TRBJ2-1; no clear D gene. Germline loops: CDR1 SGHDN, CDR2 FVKESK. The CDR3 extends over 14 amino acids. Trimming removed 4 bases from V and 7 bases from J, with 14 bases in between. This CDR3 reads CASSPQALGNEQFF. The CDR3 nucleotides are TGTGCCAGCAGCCCTCAAGCGCTAGGGAATGAGCAGTTCTTC.

This rearrangement joins TRBV6-2 or TRBV6-3 to TRBJ1-5; 12 bases are shared with TRBD1. Germline V gives CDR1 MNHEY, CDR2 SVGEGT. This CDR3 is built from 19 residues. J lost 1 base, V lost 1 base, and 8 bases had no gene match. Here the CDR3 DNA reads TGTGCCAGCAGTTACTTCCGGGACAGGGGGCTGATAAGCAATCAGCCCCAGCATTTT. This encodes CASSYFRDRGLISNQPQHF.

This clonotype was observed many times. The chain couples TRBV7-2 to TRBJ2-5; perhaps TRBD1 as D (6 bases). Trimming took 6 bases from V and 6 from J, leaving 14 bases between them. CDR1 and CDR2 from the germline V gene are SGHTA and FQGNSA. This CDR3 is built from 13 residues. The CDR3 region is CASSHRELKTQYF. DNA of the CDR3: TGTGCCAGCAGTCACAGGGAGTTGAAGACCCAGTACTTC.

In this sample, this clonotype turned up many times. The rearrangement joins TRBV7-2 to TRBJ2-7; D is perhaps TRBD1 (6 bases). Germline CDR1 is SGHTA and CDR2 is FQGNSA. Trimming took 2 bases from V and 3 from J, leaving 14 bases between them. The CDR3 length is 15 residues. The CDR3 nucleotides read TGTGCCAGCAGCTTACCCAGGGGAATTTTCTACGAGCAGTACTTC. Protein: CASSLPRGIFYEQYF.

The CDR3 loop is CASSSTSSTDTQYF. Written as DNA, the CDR3 is TGTGCCAGCAGCTCGACTAGCAGCACAGATACGCAGTATTTT. This chain connects TRBV7-3 to TRBJ2-3, with 7 nucleotides matching TRBD2. The CDR3 spans 14 residues. V was clipped by 4 bases and J by 0 bases; unmatched bases: 1. Germline CDR1 reads SGHTA; CDR2 reads FQGTGA.